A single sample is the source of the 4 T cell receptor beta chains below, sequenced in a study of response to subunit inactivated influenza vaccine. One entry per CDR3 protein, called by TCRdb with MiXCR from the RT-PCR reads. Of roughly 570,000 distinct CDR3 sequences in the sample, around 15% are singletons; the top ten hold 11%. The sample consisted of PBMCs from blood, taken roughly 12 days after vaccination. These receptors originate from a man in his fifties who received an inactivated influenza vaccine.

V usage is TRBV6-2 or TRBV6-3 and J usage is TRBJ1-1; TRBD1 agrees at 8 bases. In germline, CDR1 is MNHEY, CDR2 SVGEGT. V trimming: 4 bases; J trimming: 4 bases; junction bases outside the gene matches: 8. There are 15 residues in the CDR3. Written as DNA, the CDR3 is TGTGCCAGCAGTTCAACAGGGGGTAAGGGCACTGAAGCTTTCTTT. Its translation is CASSSTGGKGTEAFF.

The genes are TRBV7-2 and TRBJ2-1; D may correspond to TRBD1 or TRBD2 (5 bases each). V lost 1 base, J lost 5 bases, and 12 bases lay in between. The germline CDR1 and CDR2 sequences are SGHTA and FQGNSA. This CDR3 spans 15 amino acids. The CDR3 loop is CASSLGWLGDNEQFF. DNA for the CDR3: TGTGCCAGCAGCTTAGGTTGGTTGGGGGACAATGAGCAGTTCTTC.

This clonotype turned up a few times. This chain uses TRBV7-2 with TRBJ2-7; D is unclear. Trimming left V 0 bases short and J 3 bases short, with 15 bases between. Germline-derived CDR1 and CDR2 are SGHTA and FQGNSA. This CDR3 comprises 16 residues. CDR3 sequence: CASSLAPPPGGYEQYF. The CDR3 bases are TGTGCCAGCAGCTTAGCGCCTCCCCCGGGCGGCTACGAGCAGTACTTC.

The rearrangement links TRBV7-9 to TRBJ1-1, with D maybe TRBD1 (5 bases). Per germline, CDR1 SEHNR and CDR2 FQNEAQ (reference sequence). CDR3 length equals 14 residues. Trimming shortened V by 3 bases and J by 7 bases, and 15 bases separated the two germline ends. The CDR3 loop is CASSLGTGNGEAFF. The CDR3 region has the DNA TGTGCCAGCAGCTTGGGGACGGGGAACGGTGAAGCTTTCTTT. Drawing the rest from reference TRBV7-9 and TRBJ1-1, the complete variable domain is DTGVSQNPRHKITKRGQNVTFRCDPISEHNRLYWYRQTLGQGPEFLTYFQNEAQLEKSRLLSDRFSAERPKGSFSTLEIQRTEQGDSAMYLCASSLGTGNGEAFFGQGTRLTVV.